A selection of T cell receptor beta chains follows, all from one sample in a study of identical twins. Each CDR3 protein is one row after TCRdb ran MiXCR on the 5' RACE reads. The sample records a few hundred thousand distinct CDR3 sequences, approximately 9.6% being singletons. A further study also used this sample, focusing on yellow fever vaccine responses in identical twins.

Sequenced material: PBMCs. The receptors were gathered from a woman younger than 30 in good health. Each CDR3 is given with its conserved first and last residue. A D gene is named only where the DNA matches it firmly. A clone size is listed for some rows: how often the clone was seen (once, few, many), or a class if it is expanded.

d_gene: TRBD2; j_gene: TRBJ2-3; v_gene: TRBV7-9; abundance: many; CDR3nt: TGTGCCAGCAGCTTCATAGCGGGAGCCCACGTGGAAGATACGCAGTATTTT; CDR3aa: CASSFIAGAHVEDTQYF
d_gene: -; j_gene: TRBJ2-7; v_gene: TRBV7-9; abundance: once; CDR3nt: TGTGCCACCGCAGACAGGCAATTCTACGAGCAGTACTTC; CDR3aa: CATADRQFYEQYF
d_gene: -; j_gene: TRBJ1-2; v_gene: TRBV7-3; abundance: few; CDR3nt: TGTGCCAGCAGCTCATCGGAGGGCGTGGGTGGCTACACCTTC; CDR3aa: CASSSSEGVGGYTF
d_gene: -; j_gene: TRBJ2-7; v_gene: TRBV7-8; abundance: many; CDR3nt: TGTGCCAGCAGCAGATCCTCCAAACGAATTCCCTACGAGCAGTACTTC; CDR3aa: CASSRSSKRIPYEQYF
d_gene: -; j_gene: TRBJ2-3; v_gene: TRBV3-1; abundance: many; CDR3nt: TGTGCCAGCAGCCCGAGGGCTACGGTCGATACGCAGTATTTT; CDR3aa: CASSPRATVDTQYF
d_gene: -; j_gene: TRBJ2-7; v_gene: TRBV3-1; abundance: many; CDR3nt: TGTGCCAGCAGCGACAGCAGCTCCTACGAGCAGTACTTC; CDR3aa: CASSDSSSYEQYF
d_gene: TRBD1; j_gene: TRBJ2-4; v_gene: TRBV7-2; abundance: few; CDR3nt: TGTGCCAGCAGCCTCCGACAGGGGGCGAACATTCAGTACTTC; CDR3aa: CASSLRQGANIQYF
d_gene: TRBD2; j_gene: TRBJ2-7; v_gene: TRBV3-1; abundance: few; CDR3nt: TGTGCCAGCAGCCGGACTAGAGTAAACTACGAGCAGTACTTC; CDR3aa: CASSRTRVNYEQYF
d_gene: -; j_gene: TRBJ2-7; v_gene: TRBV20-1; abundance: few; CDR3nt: TGCAGTGCTAGAGATCGATTGGGGACCTCCTACGAGCAGTACTTC; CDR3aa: CSARDRLGTSYEQYF
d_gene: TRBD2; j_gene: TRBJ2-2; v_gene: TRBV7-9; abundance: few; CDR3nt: TGTGCCAGCAGCTTAGCGAGCGGGGAAGGCACCGGGGAGCTGTTTTTT; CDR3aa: CASSLASGEGTGELFF
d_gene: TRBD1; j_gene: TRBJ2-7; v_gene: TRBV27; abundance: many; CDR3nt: TGTGCCAGCAGTTTATACAGGGGCTACGAGCAGTACTTC; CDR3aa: CASSLYRGYEQYF
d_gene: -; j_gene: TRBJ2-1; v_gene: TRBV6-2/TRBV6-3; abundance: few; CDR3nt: TGTGCCAGCAGTTACTTGCAGGGGGGAGTTAATGAGCAGTTCTTC; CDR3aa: CASSYLQGGVNEQFF
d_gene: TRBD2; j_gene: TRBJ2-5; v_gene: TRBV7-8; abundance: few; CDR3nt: TGTGCCAGCAGCTCCCCGGCGGCTAGCGGGGACCAAGAGACCCAGTACTTC; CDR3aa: CASSSPAASGDQETQYF
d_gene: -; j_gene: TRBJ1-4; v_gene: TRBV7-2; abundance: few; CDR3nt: TGTGCCAGCAGCACCTACAGGTTTCCAACTAATGAAAAACTGTTTTTT; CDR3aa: CASSTYRFPTNEKLFF
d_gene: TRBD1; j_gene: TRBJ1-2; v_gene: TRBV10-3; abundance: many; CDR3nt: TGTGCCATCAGTGAGTCCAGGACAGGGGGCTCGTTTGGCTACACCTTC; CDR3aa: CAISESRTGGSFGYTF
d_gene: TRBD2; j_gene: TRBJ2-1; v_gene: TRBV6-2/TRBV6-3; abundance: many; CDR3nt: TGTGCCAGCAGTTACCCAGGACTAGCGGGAGGTCTACGAAATGAGCAGTTCTTC; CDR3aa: CASSYPGLAGGLRNEQFF
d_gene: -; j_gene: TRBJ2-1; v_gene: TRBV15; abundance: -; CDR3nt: TGTGCCACCAGCAGGACAGGCTCTAGGAACAATGAGCAGTTCTTC; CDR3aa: CATSRTGSRNNEQFF
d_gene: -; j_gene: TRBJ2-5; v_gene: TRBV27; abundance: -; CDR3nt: TGTGCCAGCAGTTTAAATCCGGGGTACGAGACCCAGTACTTC; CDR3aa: CASSLNPGYETQYF
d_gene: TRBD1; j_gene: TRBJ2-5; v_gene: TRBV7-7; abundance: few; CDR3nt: TGTGCTAGCAGCCAAACAGGGGGCCGGGAGACCCAGTACTTC; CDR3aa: CASSQTGGRETQYF
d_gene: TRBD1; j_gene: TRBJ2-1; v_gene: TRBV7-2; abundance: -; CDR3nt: TGTGCCAGCAGCTCCCTTGGGGGGGACAGGGGTGGAAATGAGCAGTTCTTC; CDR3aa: CASSSLGGDRGGNEQFF
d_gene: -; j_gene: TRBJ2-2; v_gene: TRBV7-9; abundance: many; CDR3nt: TGTGCCAGCAGCCACCGGGATGACGCCGGGGAGCTGTTTTTT; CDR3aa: CASSHRDDAGELFF
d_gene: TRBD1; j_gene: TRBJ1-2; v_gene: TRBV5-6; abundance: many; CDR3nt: TGTGCCAGCAGAAGGACAGGGAACTATGGCTACACCTTC; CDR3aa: CASRRTGNYGYTF
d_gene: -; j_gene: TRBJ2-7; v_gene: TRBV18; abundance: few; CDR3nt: TGTGCCAGCTCGACCATGGGGGGGCCCGCCTACGAGCAGTACTTC; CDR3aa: CASSTMGGPAYEQYF
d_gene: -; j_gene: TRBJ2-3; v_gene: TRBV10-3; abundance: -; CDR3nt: TGTGCCATCGGGAGGAGAGGGAGCGGGACAGATACGCAGTATTTT; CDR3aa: CAIGRRGSGTDTQYF
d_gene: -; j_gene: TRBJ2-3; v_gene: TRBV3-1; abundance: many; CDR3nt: TGTGCCAGCAGTTCCGGGCAGGGACGACCGGATACGCAGTATTTT; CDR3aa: CASSSGQGRPDTQYF
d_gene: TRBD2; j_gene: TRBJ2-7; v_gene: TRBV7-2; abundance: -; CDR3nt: TGTGCCAGCAGCCTTGACTCTAGCGGGAGGGCCTACGAGCAGTACTTC; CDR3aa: CASSLDSSGRAYEQYF
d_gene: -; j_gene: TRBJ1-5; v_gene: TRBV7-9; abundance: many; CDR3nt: TGTGCCAGCAGCTTAGTAGGGAACCAGCCCCAGCATTTT; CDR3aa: CASSLVGNQPQHF
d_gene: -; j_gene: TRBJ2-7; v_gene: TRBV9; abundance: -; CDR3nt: TGTGCCAGCAGCGTAGCCCCTTCCTACGAGCAGTACTTC; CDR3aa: CASSVAPSYEQYF
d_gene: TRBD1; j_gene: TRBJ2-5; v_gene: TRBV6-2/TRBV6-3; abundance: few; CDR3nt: TGTGCCAGCAGTTCACAGGGGGAAGAGACCCAGTACTTC; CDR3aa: CASSSQGEETQYF
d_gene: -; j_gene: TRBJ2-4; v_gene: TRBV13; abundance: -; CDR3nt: TGTGCCAGCAGCCCGGACGGGGTGGGAGAAAACATTCAGTACTTC; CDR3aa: CASSPDGVGENIQYF
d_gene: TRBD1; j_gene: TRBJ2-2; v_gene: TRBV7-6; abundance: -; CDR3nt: TGTGCCAGCAGCCCGGGACAGGGGATGTCCGGGGAGCTGTTTTTT; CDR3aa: CASSPGQGMSGELFF
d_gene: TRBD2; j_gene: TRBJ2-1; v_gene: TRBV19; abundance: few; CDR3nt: TGTGCCAGTAGTACAGGACTAGGATCCTACAATGAGCAGTTCTTC; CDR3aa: CASSTGLGSYNEQFF
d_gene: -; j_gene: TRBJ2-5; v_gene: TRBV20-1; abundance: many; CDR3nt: TGCAGTGCTAGAGATTTCGCGGCAGTCCAAGAGACCCAGTACTTC; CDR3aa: CSARDFAAVQETQYF
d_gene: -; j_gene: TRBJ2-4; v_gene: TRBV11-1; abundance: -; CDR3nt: TGTGCCAGCAGCTTAGGGGGGTCGACAGGAGTAGCCAAAAACATTCAGTACTTC; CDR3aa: CASSLGGSTGVAKNIQYF
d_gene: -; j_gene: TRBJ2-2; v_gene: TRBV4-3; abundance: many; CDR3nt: TGCGCCAGCAGCCAAGAGCCCTCAGGGCCGAGTGATACCGGGGAGCTGTTTTTT; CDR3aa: CASSQEPSGPSDTGELFF
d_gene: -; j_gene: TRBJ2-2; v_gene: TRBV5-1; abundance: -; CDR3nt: TGCGCCAGCAGCTTGGACGGGTACGCCGGGGAGCTGTTTTTT; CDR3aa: CASSLDGYAGELFF
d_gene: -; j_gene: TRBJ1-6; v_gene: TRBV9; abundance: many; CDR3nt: TGTGCCAGCAGCGTAGCTGCGCTTTATAATTCACCCCTCCACTTT; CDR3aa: CASSVAALYNSPLHF
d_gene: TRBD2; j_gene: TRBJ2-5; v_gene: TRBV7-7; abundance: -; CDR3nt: TGTGCTAGCAGCAAGCTAGCGGGGCCTTCCCAAGAGACCCAGTACTTC; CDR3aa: CASSKLAGPSQETQYF
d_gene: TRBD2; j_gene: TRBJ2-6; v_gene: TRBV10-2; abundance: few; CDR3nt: TGCGCCAGCAGCTCCGTAGCGGGAGTCAGCTCTGGGGCCAACGTCCTGACTTTC; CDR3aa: CASSSVAGVSSGANVLTF
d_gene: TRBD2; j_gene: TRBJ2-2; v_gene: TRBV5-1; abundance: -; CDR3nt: TGCGCCAGCAGCTTGGAAGTTATCGCTAGCGGGAGAAGGTACGGGGAGCTGTTTTTT; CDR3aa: CASSLEVIASGRRYGELFF
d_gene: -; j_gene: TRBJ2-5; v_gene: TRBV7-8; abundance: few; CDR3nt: TGTGCCAGCAGCTTCACTTGGGGGAGATCTCAAGAGACCCAGTACTTC; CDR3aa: CASSFTWGRSQETQYF
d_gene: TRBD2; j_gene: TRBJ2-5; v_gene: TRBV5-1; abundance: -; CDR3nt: TGCGCCAGCAGCTTGATTAGCGGGGAAGAGACCCAGTACTTC; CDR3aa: CASSLISGEETQYF
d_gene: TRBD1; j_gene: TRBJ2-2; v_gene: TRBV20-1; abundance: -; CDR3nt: TGCAGTGCCTGGAAGACAGGGGGCAACACCGGGGAGCTGTTTTTT; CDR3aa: CSAWKTGGNTGELFF
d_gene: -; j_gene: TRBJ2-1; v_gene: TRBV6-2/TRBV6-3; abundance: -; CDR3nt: TGTGCCAGCAGTTACTCGATTAGCCGGCAGGGAAATGAGCAGTTCTTC; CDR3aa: CASSYSISRQGNEQFF
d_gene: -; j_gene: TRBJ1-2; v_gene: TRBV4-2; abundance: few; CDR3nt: TGTGCCAGCAGCCAAGAGACCTTGAATGGCTACACCTTC; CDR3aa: CASSQETLNGYTF
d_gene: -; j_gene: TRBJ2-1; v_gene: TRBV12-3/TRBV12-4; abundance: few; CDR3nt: TGTGCCAGCAGCAAACGGACGCAGAGCCATGAGCAGTTCTTC; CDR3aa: CASSKRTQSHEQFF